A single sample gave rise to the 14 T cell receptor beta chains below, sequenced in a study of shared clonotypes between healthy human individuals. Sequencing used immunoSEQ multiplex PCR; TCRdb keeps in-frame clones, though not all of them. This sample has 550,000 to 600,000 clones, with around 80% found just once. The specimen sequenced was PBMCs. These receptors were taken from a woman between 40 and 55 years old in good health. Some clones in this sample may be carry-over from other donors' samples.

V usage is TRBV28 and J usage is TRBJ2-1; 11 bases fit TRBD2. With 4 bases clipped from V and 4 bases from J, the junction kept 6 bases outside the gene matches. Per the germline V gene, CDR1 is MDHEN and CDR2 is SYDVKM. CDR3 length: 16 residues. The CDR3 DNA is TGTGCCAGCAGTTCAAGACTAGCGGGGCTTTACAATGAGCAGTTCTTC. This gives the protein CASSSRLAGLYNEQFF.

The chain links TRBV9 to TRBJ2-5; the match to TRBD2 covers 7 bases. Germline V gene sequence: CDR1 SGDLS, CDR2 YYNGEE. The ends lost 2 bases at V and 2 bases at J; junction bases unmatched: 6. The CDR3 runs to 15 residues. CDR3 in DNA: TGTGCCAGCAGCGTGGGCGGGAGTTGGCAAGAGACCCAGTACTTC. Its translation is CASSVGGSWQETQYF.

The CDR3 DNA is TGCGCCAGCAGCCCCGCAGTGGGGTTGGAGACCCAGTACTTC. Translated: CASSPAVGLETQYF. This chain joins TRBV5-1 and TRBJ2-5; unclear D gene. Germline assignment: CDR1 SGHRS and CDR2 YFSETQ. The CDR3 runs 14 residues. With 4 bases removed from V and 5 bases from J, the gap between germline ends came to 15 bases.

J is TRBJ2-1 and V is TRBV7-3, with 9 bases matching TRBD1. V trimming: 4 bases; J trimming: 11 bases; junction bases outside the gene matches: 9. The CDR3 loop spans 14 amino acids. The V gene's germline CDR1 is SGHTA and CDR2 FQGTGA. The CDR3, as DNA: TGTGCCAGCAGCTGGGGACAGGGAGGGAATAAGCAGTTCTTC. Its protein is CASSWGQGGNKQFF. The whole variable domain, remainder taken from reference TRBV7-3 and TRBJ2-1, is GAGVSQTPSNKVTEKGKYVELRCDPISGHTALYWYRQSLGQGPEFLIYFQGTGAADDSGLPNDRFFAVRPEGSVSTLKIQRTERGDSAVYLCASSWGQGGNKQFFGPGTRLTVL.

The gene calls are TRBV28 and TRBJ1-2; 7 bases map to TRBD1. Looked up from germline, CDR1 is MDHEN and CDR2 is SYDVKM. The V and J ends lost 2 bases and 3 bases, in that order; junction bases with no gene match: 9. The CDR3 contains 16 residues. In DNA form, the CDR3 reads TGTGCCAGCAGTTTAGCGGGACAGCTTGGGTACTATGGCTACACCTTC. This gives the protein CASSLAGQLGYYGYTF.

This clone was seen ten or more times. V usage is TRBV2 and J usage is TRBJ1-4; TRBD1 matches 7 bases. CDR3 length equals 14 residues. V shed 6 bases, J shed 5 bases, and the junction held 6 bases outside the gene matches. Germline CDR1 reads SNHLY; CDR2 reads FYNNEI. In DNA, the CDR3 is TGTGCCAGCAGGATGACAGGGAACAATGAAAAACTGTTTTTT. Protein product: CASRMTGNNEKLFF. Together with reference TRBV2 and TRBJ1-4, the CDR3 gives the full variable domain: EPEVTQTPSHQVTQMGQEVILRCVPISNHLYFYWYRQILGQKVEFLVSFYNNEISEKSEIFDDQFSVERPDGSNFTLKIRSTKLEDSAMYFCASRMTGNNEKLFFGSGTQLSVL.

This chain uses TRBV21-1 with TRBJ2-7; TRBD2, the table's D call, lacks a check against the DNA. TRBV21-1 is a pseudogene segment. The CDR3 contains 15 residues. The CDR3 region is CASSKVVASSYEQYF. Here the CDR3 DNA reads TGTGCCAGCAGCAAAGTTGTAGCTAGCTCCTACGAGCAGTACTTC.

This clone was picked up one time. The genes are TRBV28 and TRBJ2-7; a weak D match, TRBD2 (6 bases). The CDR3 loop spans 13 amino acids. The V and J ends lost 6 bases and 4 bases respectively, with 13 bases between them. Germline loops: CDR1 MDHEN, CDR2 SYDVKM. The CDR3 sequence is CASRGGFVYEQYF. CDR3 bases: TGTGCCAGCAGGGGGGGTTTCGTGTACGAGCAGTACTTC. Filled out from reference TRBV28 and TRBJ2-7, the complete variable domain reads DVKVTQSSRYLVKRTGEKVFLECVQDMDHENMFWYRQDPGLGLRLIYFSYDVKMKEKGDIPEGYSVSREKKERFSLILESASTNQTSMYLCASRGGFVYEQYFGPGTRLTVT.

This clone was counted only a few times. The chain has TRBV7-3 and TRBJ1-1; 7 positions match TRBD1. The V segment lost 3 bases and the J segment 5 bases; nucleotides outside the gene matches: 12. CDR1 is SGHTA and CDR2 is FQGTGA in the germline V gene. CDR3 length: 16 amino acids. The CDR3 DNA reads as TGTGCCAGCAGCTTGACAGGGCAGATCGGGGATACTGAAGCTTTCTTT. It is translated as CASSLTGQIGDTEAFF.

This sequence joins TRBV4-2 and TRBJ2-5; D assignment may be TRBD1 or TRBD2 (5 bases each). Germline-derived CDR1 and CDR2 are LGHNA and YNFKEQ. CDR3 length: 15 residues. V gave up 1 base and J gave up 5 bases, with 14 bases separating them. The CDR3 sequence: CASSQVEGEGETQYF. Here the CDR3 DNA reads TGTGCCAGCAGCCAAGTTGAGGGAGAGGGGGAGACCCAGTACTTC.

The chain employs TRBV30 and TRBJ2-5; TRBD2 matches 8 bases. The trim removed 2 bases at V and 4 bases at J, leaving 6 bases unmatched. The V gene's germline CDR1 is GTSNPN and CDR2 SVGIG (reference sequence). This CDR3 has 14 residues. The CDR3 is CAWSWAGGPETQYF. CDR3 DNA: TGTGCCTGGAGTTGGGCGGGGGGCCCAGAGACCCAGTACTTC.

The chain carries TRBV18 and TRBJ2-5; D may be TRBD1 (6 bases). The CDR3 is 16 amino acids. Germline V gene sequence: CDR1 KGHSH, CDR2 LQKENI. The V and J ends lost 3 bases and 1 base respectively, with 15 bases between them. The CDR3, as DNA: TGTGCCAGCTCACCTCGCCCGGGACACTTCCAAGAGACCCAGTACTTC. Protein: CASSPRPGHFQETQYF.

This chain uses TRBV14 with TRBJ2-6; D gene unclear. The CDR3 extends over 17 amino acids. Germline assignment: CDR1 SGHDN and CDR2 FVKESK. Trimming left V 0 bases short and J 0 bases short, with 9 bases between. The CDR3 loop reads CASSQDSRISGANVLTF. CDR3 coding DNA: TGTGCCAGCAGCCAAGATAGTCGGATCTCTGGGGCCAACGTCCTGACTTTC. The variable domain in full, completed from reference TRBV14 and TRBJ2-6, reads EAGVTQFPSHSVIEKGQTVTLRCDPISGHDNLYWYRRVMGKEIKFLLHFVKESKQDESGMPNNRFLAERTGGTYSTLKVQPAELEDSGVYFCASSQDSRISGANVLTFGAGSRLTVL.

This clone turned up a few times. J is TRBJ2-5 and V is TRBV4-2, with D hard to call. There are 15 residues in the CDR3. Trimming left V 1 base short and J 1 base short, with 10 bases between. Germline CDR1 reads LGHNA; CDR2 reads YNFKEQ. Written as DNA, the CDR3 is TGTGCCAGCAGCCAAGCGGCGGCCGTCCAAGAGACCCAGTACTTC. Amino acids: CASSQAAAVQETQYF.